The 18 T cell receptor beta chains below come from one sample, sequenced in a study of cytomegalovirus exposure and HLA in healthy donors (dated by TCRdb to the late 2010s). Library creation used the immunoSEQ multiplex PCR assay. This immuneACCESS table, as held by TCRdb, lists in-frame sequences with V and J called but not all clones. Of the missing ones, under half trace to an unresolved V gene in checked studies; the others have no known cause. The sample has approximately 99,000 clones on record, approximately 85% of them singletons. About 3% of the sample belongs to the ten largest clones. The sample consisted of PBMCs. The receptor set was obtained from a woman aged 18-29 years in good health and CMV-seronegative.

The chain couples TRBV5-4 to TRBJ2-5; 7 bases line up with TRBD1. Germline V lookup: CDR1 SGHNT, CDR2 YYREEE (reference sequence). The CDR3 spans 14 residues. V shed 4 bases, J shed 2 bases, and the junction held 5 bases outside the gene matches. CDR3 amino acids: CASSTGTEQETQYF. CDR3 DNA: TGTGCCAGCAGCACCGGGACAGAACAAGAGACCCAGTACTTC.

V is TRBV14 and J is TRBJ1-2; the D gene is possibly TRBD1 (6 bases). Trimming removed 4 bases from V and 2 bases from J, with 8 bases in between. Germline assignment: CDR1 SGHDN and CDR2 FVKESK. The length of the CDR3 is 13 residues. The CDR3, as DNA: TGTGCCAGCAGCCGCGACAGGAACTATGGCTACACCTTC. This encodes CASSRDRNYGYTF.

This clone was seen more than once but under ten times. The gene calls are TRBV9 and TRBJ1-2; 11 positions match TRBD1. J was trimmed by 6 bases and V by 4 bases; bases with no gene match: 5. Germline V gene data show CDR1 as SGDLS and CDR2 as YYNGEE. The CDR3 sequence is 14 residues long. The CDR3 bases are TGTGCCAGCAGCCAATGGACAGGGGGCGATGGCTACACCTTC. Translation: CASSQWTGGDGYTF.

The chain links TRBV7-8 to TRBJ2-7; a possible D gene is TRBD2 (5 bases). CDR3 length: 13 amino acids. Trimming removed 3 bases at V and 6 bases at J, with 12 bases between. CDR1 and CDR2 from the germline V gene are SGHVS and FQNEAQ. The CDR3 bases are TGTGCCAGCAGCTTTGTAGCGACCCCCGAGCAGTACTTC. This sequence encodes CASSFVATPEQYF.

The CDR3 is CASSLGVSRGYTF. In DNA, the CDR3 is TGTGCCAGCAGCTTAGGCGTAAGCCGTGGCTACACCTTC. The chain employs TRBV7-9 and TRBJ1-2; unclear D gene. The CDR3 loop spans 13 amino acids. Trimming cost V 1 base and J 7 bases, with 10 bases left between them. Germline-derived CDR1 and CDR2 are SEHNR and FQNEAQ (reference sequence).

The gene calls are TRBV28 and TRBJ2-5; D may be TRBD1 (8 bases). CDR1 and CDR2 from the germline V gene are MDHEN and SYDVKM. Trimming pared 5 bases from V and 4 bases from J, leaving 14 bases between. The CDR3 runs to 14 residues. The CDR3 DNA reads TGTGCCAGCAGTACAGGGGGGGTTAGAGAGACCCAGTACTTC. This gives the protein CASSTGGVRETQYF.

The CDR3 region is CASSQRLAGGPDYEQYF. Written as DNA, the CDR3 is TGCGCCAGCAGCCAAAGACTAGCGGGGGGCCCGGACTACGAGCAGTACTTC. The chain uses TRBV4-1 and TRBJ2-7, with 13 bases aligning to TRBD2. V lost 2 bases and J lost 3; bases outside the gene matches: 7. This CDR3 is built from 17 residues. CDR1 and CDR2 from the germline V gene are MGHRA and YSYEKL.

The V and J genes are TRBV4-1 and TRBJ1-5; D is unresolved. V lost 9 bases and J 4 bases, leaving 7 bases between the germline ends. Germline V gene sequence: CDR1 MGHRA, CDR2 YSYEKL. The CDR3 runs to 11 residues. CDR3 protein: CASGSNQPQHF. The CDR3 region has the DNA TGCGCCAGTGGCTCGAATCAGCCCCAGCATTTT.

The V gene is TRBV7-8, the J gene TRBJ1-5; tentatively, D is TRBD1 (6 bases). V dropped 5 bases and J dropped 3 bases, with 20 bases sitting between them. Germline CDR1 reads SGHVS; CDR2 reads FQNEAQ. The CDR3 runs to 17 residues. In nucleotides, the CDR3 is TGTGCCAGCAGCCCTCCAGCGAGCCAGGGGCTCAATCAGCCCCAGCATTTT. It yields the protein CASSPPASQGLNQPQHF.

This clone has more than one count but fewer than ten. J is TRBJ1-1 and V is TRBV9; D is unresolved. Trimming cost V 4 bases and J 4 bases, with 14 bases left between them. Germline lookup yields CDR1 SGDLS and CDR2 YYNGEE. The CDR3 runs 14 residues. The CDR3 DNA sequence: TGTGCCAGCAGCCCCACCCCCGAGGGCACTGAAGCTTTCTTT. As protein: CASSPTPEGTEAFF.

V gene TRBV18 combines with J gene TRBJ2-7; 9 bases agree with TRBD1. Germline V CDR1 and CDR2: KGHSH, LQKENI. There are 17 residues in the CDR3. V was clipped by 0 bases and J by 7 bases; unmatched bases: 13. DNA for the CDR3: TGTGCCAGCTCACCACCGACACAACAGGGGGCGAACAAAGAGCAGTACTTC. Translating it yields CASSPPTQQGANKEQYF.

J is TRBJ2-7 and V is TRBV4-2; D is possibly TRBD1 (6 bases). The V end was cut by 1 base, the J end by 7 bases, with 14 bases between. The V gene's germline CDR1 is LGHNA and CDR2 YNFKEQ. The CDR3 contains 14 residues. This CDR3 is CASSQVDSLGEQYF. CDR3 coding DNA: TGTGCCAGCAGCCAAGTGGACAGCTTGGGTGAGCAGTACTTC.

The V gene is TRBV5-1, the J gene TRBJ2-5, with 7 bases matching TRBD2. Germline trimming cut 3 bases from V and 5 bases from J; bases unmatched to any gene: 10. The germline V gene encodes CDR1 SGHRS and CDR2 YFSETQ. This CDR3 comprises 15 residues. The CDR3, as DNA: TGCGCCAGCAGCTCCAGACTAGCCGCATGGGAGACCCAGTACTTC. It codes for CASSSRLAAWETQYF.

This rearrangement joins TRBV7-8 to TRBJ1-1; D might be TRBD1 (6 bases). Per the germline V gene, CDR1 is SGHVS and CDR2 is FQNEAQ. CDR3 length equals 17 residues. V gave up 2 bases and J gave up 2 bases, with 18 bases separating them. CDR3 protein: CASSLSFRGGTNTEAFF. CDR3 DNA: TGTGCCAGCAGCTTATCCTTCAGGGGCGGAACTAACACTGAAGCTTTCTTT.

Details on this clone: Different DNA sequences within this sample yield the same CDR3. This rearrangement joins TRBV9 to TRBJ1-1, with TRBD1 matching over 12 bases. This CDR3 region has 15 residues. Germline V gene lookup returns CDR1 SGDLS and CDR2 YYNGEE. Losses at the gene ends were 3 bases for V and 7 bases for J; bases not matched to a gene: 7. In nucleotides, the CDR3 is TGTGCCAGCAGCGCCTCCGGGACAGGGGGCGATGAAGCTTTCTTT. Translation: CASSASGTGGDEAFF.

The chain uses TRBV7-9 and TRBJ1-1, with D unclear. Per the germline V gene, CDR1 is SEHNR and CDR2 is FQNEAQ (reference sequence). V dropped 4 bases and J dropped 8 bases, with 8 bases sitting between them. The CDR3 has 11 residues. CDR3 nucleotide sequence: TGTGCCAGCAGCTCCCGGGAAGAAGCTTTCTTT. It translates to CASSSREEAFF.

The chain has TRBV7-9 and TRBJ2-1; D remains ambiguous. Per germline, CDR1 SEHNR and CDR2 FQNEAQ (reference sequence). The CDR3 is made up of 15 amino acids. V was clipped by 5 bases and J by 7 bases, with 18 bases between them. The CDR3 region is CASSERRLGLNEQFF. In nucleotides, the CDR3 is TGTGCCAGCAGCGAAAGAAGGTTGGGCTTAAATGAGCAGTTCTTC. The variable domain in full, with the rest retrieved from reference TRBV7-9 and TRBJ2-1, is DTGVSQNPRHKITKRGQNVTFRCDPISEHNRLYWYRQTLGQGPEFLTYFQNEAQLEKSRLLSDRFSAERPKGSFSTLEIQRTEQGDSAMYLCASSERRLGLNEQFFGPGTRLTVL.

The J gene is TRBJ2-3, the V gene TRBV6-1, with D possibly TRBD1 on 5 matching bases. CDR1 is MNHNS, CDR2 SASEGT, per germline. Trimming pared 3 bases from V and 2 bases from J, leaving 9 bases between. The CDR3 loop spans 14 amino acids. This CDR3 reads CASSETVLTDTQYF. Here the CDR3 DNA reads TGTGCCAGCAGTGAGACAGTACTCACAGATACGCAGTATTTT.